This T cell receptor beta chain was recorded in a study of T cell responses to AZD1222 COVID-19 vaccine. General study findings and limits: Across the whole spike, CD4 TCRs peaked at regions 160-218 and 743-854. A rise in Spike-specific TCR breadth and depth followed two AZD1222 doses.

Second-dose timings of about 4 or about 12 weeks were pooled. Germline V gives CDR1 GTSNPN, CDR2 SVGIG (reference sequence). The CDR3 loop spans 15 amino acids. With 2 bases clipped from V and 3 bases from J, the junction kept 7 bases outside the gene matches. Data came from immunoSEQ multiplex PCR; TCRdb stores just in-frame clones and leaves some out. The data hold roughly 60,000 clones, with approximately 80% observed a single time. The sample holds a few counts of this clone. Its matching antigen is unknown. Sequencing used peripheral blood, obtained 28 days after the second AZD1222 dose. The genes are TRBV30 and TRBJ1-3, with 7 bases aligning to TRBD1. This TCR was sampled from an adult who received the AZD1222 COVID-19 vaccine. The CDR3 sequence: CAWSPGTVRGNTIYF. The CDR3 DNA reads as TGTGCCTGGAGTCCCGGGACAGTTCGTGGAAACACCATATATTTT.